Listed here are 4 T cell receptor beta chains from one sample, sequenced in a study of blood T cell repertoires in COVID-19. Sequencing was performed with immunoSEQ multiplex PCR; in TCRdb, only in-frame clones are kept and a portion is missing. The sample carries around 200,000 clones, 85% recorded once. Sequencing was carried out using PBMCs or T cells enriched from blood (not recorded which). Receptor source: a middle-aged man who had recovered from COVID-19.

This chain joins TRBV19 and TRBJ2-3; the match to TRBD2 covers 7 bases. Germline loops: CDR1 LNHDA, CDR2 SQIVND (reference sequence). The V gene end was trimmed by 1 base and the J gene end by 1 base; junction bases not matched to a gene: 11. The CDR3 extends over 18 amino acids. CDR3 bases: TGTGCCAGTAGTATAGGGAGCGGGACCGCGGTGGGCACAGATACGCAGTATTTT. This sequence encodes CASSIGSGTAVGTDTQYF.

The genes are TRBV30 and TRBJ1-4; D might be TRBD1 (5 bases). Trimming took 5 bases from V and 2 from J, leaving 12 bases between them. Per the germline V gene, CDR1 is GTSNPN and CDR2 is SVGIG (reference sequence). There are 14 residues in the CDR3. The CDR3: CAWGWRGTNEKLFF. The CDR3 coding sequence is TGTGCCTGGGGCTGGCGGGGGACTAATGAAAAACTGTTTTTT.

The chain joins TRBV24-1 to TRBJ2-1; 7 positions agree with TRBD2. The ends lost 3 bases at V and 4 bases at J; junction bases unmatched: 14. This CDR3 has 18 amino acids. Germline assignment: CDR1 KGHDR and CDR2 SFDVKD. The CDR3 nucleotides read TGTGCCACCAGTGATCCAACCGTGGGGGGGAACGAATACAATGAGCAGTTCTTC. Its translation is CATSDPTVGGNEYNEQFF.

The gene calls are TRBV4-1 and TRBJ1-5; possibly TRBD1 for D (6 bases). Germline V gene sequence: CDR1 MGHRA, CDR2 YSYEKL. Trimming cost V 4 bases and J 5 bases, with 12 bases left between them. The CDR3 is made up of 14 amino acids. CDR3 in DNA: TGCGCCAGCAGCCCGACAGGCGTGGATCAGCCCCAGCATTTT. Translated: CASSPTGVDQPQHF.